The source of this T cell receptor (beta chain) is a study of early T cells in non-severe SARS-CoV-2 infection. In the study overall: Unsorted whole-blood RNA was sequenced in bulk, leaving chains unpaired. Findings and caveats of the study: Clonotype matching in VDJdb favored anti-spike CD8 responses and did not capture private and CD4 specificities.

Individual cDNA molecules received unique molecular identifiers during library preparation. TCRdb processed the 5' RACE reads anew with MiXCR; each CDR3 protein has one entry. The profile shows under 50,000 distinct CDR3 sequences, about 4% of them singletons. Germline-derived CDR1 and CDR2 are MRHNA and SNTAGT. After removal of 2 bases from V and 3 bases from J, the junction contained 0 bases not matched to a gene. The CDR3 is 15 amino acids. This clonotype showed up many times. The antigen remains undetermined. The sample was whole blood. The chain has TRBV6-4 and TRBJ2-3, with 12 nucleotides matching TRBD2. This TCR was sampled from an adult who was a healthcare worker with PCR-confirmed SARS-CoV-2 infection or an uninfected control (not recorded which). CDR3 protein: CASSDTSGGTDTQYF. The CDR3 bases are TGTGCCAGCAGTGACACTAGCGGGGGGACAGATACGCAGTATTTT.